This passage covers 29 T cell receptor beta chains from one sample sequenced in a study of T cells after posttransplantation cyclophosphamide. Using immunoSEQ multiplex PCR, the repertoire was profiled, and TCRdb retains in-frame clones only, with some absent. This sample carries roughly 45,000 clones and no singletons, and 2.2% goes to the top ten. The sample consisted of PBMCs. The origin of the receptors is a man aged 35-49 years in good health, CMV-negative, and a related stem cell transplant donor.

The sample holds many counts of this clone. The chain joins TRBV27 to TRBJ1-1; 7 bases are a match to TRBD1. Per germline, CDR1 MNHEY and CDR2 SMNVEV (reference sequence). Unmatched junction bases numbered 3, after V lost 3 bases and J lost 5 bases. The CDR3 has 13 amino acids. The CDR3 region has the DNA TGTGCCAGCAGTTTCCGCAGGGGGACTGAAGCTTTCTTT. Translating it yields CASSFRRGTEAFF.

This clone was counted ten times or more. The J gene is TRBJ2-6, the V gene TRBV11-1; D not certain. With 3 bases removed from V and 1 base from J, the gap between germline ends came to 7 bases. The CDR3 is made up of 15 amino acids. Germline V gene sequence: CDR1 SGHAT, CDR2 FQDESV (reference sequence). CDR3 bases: TGTGCCAGCAGCTTTAGAGAGTCTGGGGCCAACGTCCTGACTTTC. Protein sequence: CASSFRESGANVLTF. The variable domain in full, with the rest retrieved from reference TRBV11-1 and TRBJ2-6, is EAEVAQSPRYKITEKSQAVAFWCDPISGHATLYWYRQILGQGPELLVQFQDESVVDDSQLPKDRFSAERLKGVDSTLKIQPAELGDSAMYLCASSFRESGANVLTFGAGSRLTVL.

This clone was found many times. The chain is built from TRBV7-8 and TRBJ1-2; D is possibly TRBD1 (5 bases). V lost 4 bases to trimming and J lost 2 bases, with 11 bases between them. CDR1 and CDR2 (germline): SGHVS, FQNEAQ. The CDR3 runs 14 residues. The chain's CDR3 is CASSSDRANYGYTF. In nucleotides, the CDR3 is TGTGCCAGCAGCTCCGACAGAGCCAACTATGGCTACACCTTC.

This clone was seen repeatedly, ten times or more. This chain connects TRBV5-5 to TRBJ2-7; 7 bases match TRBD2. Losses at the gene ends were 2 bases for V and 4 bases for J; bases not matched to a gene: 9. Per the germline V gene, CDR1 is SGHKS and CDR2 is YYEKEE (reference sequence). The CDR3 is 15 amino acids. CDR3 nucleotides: TGTGCCAGCAGCTTCCGACTAGCAGATAGGTACGAGCAGTACTTC. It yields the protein CASSFRLADRYEQYF.

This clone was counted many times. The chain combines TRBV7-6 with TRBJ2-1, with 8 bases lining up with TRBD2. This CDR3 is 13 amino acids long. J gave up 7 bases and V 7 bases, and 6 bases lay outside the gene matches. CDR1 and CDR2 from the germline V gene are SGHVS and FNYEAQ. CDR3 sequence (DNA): TGTGCCAGCAAGGCGGGGGGAAGGAATGAGCAGTTCTTC. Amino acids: CASKAGGRNEQFF. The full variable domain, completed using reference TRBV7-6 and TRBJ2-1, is GAGVSQSPRYKVTKRGQDVALRCDPISGHVSLYWYRQALGQGPEFLTYFNYEAQQDKSGLPNDRFSAERPEGSISTLTIQRTEQRDSAMYRCASKAGGRNEQFFGPGTRLTVL.

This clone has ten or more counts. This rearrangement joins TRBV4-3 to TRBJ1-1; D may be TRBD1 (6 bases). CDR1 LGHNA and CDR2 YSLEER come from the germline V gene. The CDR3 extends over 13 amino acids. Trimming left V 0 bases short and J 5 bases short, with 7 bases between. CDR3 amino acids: CASSQERGTEAFF. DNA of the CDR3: TGCGCCAGCAGCCAAGAAAGGGGGACTGAAGCTTTCTTT.

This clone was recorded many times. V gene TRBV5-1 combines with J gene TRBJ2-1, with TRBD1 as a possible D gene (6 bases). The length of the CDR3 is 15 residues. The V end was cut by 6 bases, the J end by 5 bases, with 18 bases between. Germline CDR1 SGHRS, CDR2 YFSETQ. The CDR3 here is CASTRDTELHNEQFF. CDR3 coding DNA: TGCGCCAGCACCCGGGACACGGAGCTCCACAATGAGCAGTTCTTC.

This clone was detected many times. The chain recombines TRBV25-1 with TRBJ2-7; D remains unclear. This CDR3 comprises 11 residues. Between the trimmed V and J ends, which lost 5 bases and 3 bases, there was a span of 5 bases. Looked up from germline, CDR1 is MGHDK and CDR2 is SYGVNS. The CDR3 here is CASSQYYEQYF. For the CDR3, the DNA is TGTGCCAGCAGTCAGTACTACGAGCAGTACTTC.

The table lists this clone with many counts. The CDR3 spells CSAADSSGANVLTF. The CDR3 DNA reads TGCAGCGCCGCGGACTCCTCTGGGGCCAACGTCCTGACTTTC. The chain couples TRBV29-1 to TRBJ2-6, with D perhaps TRBD2 (5 bases). Trimming took off 7 bases at V and 0 bases at J, with 10 bases between the two ends. Germline loops: CDR1 SQVTM, CDR2 ANQGSEA. The CDR3 sequence is 14 residues long.

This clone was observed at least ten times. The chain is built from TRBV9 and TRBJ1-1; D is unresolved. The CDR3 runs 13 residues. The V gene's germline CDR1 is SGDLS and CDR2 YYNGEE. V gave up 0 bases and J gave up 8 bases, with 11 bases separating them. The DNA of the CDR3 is TGTGCCAGCAGCGTAGCGGGGTCGACCGAAGCTTTCTTT. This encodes CASSVAGSTEAFF.

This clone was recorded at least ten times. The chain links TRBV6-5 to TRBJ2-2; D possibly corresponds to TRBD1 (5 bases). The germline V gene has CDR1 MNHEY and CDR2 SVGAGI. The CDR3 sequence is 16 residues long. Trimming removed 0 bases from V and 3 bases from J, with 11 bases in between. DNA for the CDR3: TGTGCCAGCAGTTACTCTACCAGGGTATACACCGGGGAGCTGTTTTTT. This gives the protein CASSYSTRVYTGELFF.

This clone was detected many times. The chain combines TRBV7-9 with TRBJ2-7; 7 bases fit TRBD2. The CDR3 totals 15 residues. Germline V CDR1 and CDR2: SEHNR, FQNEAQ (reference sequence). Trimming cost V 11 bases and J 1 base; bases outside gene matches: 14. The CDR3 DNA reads TGTGCCGGTATGGGAGGGCTGCGAGTTTCCTACGAGCAGTACTTC. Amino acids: CAGMGGLRVSYEQYF.

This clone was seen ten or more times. The CDR3 DNA sequence: TGTGCCAGCAGGTTTCACGGGGGGAGCAATCAGCCCCAGCATTTT. It specifies CASRFHGGSNQPQHF. The genes are TRBV2 and TRBJ1-5; possibly TRBD1 for D (5 bases). Germline V gene data show CDR1 as SNHLY and CDR2 as FYNNEI. The CDR3 consists of 15 residues. Trimming took off 6 bases at V and 1 base at J, with 13 bases between the two ends.

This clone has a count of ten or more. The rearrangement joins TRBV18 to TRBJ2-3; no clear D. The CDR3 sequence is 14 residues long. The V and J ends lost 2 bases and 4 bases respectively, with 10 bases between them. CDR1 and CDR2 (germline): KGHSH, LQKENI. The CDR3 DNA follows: TGTGCCAGCTCACCAGGAACGGGTCCAGATACGCAGTATTTT. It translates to CASSPGTGPDTQYF.

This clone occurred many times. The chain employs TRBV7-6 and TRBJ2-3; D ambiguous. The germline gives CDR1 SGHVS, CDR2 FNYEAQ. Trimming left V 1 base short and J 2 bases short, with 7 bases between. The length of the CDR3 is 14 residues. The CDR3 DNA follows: TGTGCCAGCAGCTTAGTAAGCGACACAGATACGCAGTATTTT. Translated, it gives CASSLVSDTDTQYF. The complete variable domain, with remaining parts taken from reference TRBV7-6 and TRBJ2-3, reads GAGVSQSPRYKVTKRGQDVALRCDPISGHVSLYWYRQALGQGPEFLTYFNYEAQQDKSGLPNDRFSAERPEGSISTLTIQRTEQRDSAMYRCASSLVSDTDTQYFGPGTRLTVL.

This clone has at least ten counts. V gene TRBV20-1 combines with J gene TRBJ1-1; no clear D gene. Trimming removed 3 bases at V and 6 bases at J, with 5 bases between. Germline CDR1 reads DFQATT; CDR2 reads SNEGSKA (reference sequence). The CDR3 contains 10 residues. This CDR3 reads CSARAAEAFF. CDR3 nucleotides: TGCAGTGCTAGGGCAGCTGAAGCTTTCTTT.

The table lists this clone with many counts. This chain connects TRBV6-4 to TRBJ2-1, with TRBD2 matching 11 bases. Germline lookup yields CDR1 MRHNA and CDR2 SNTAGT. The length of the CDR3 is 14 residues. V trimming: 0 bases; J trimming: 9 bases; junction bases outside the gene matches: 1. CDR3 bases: TGTGCCAGCAGTGACTCAACTAGCGGGAGTGAGCAGTTCTTC. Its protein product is CASSDSTSGSEQFF.

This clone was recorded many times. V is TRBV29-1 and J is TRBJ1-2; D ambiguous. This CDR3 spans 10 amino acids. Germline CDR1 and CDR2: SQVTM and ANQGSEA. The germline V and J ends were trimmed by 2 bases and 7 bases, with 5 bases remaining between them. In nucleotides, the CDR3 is TGCAGCGTTGAATACGGTGGCTACACCTTC. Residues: CSVEYGGYTF.

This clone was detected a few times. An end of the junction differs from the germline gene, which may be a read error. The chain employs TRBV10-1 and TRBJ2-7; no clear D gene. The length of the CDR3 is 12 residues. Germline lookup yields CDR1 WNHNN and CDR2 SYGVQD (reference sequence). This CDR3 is CASSTKSYEQHF. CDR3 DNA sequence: TGCGCCAGCAGTACTAAGTCCTACGAGCAGCACTTC.

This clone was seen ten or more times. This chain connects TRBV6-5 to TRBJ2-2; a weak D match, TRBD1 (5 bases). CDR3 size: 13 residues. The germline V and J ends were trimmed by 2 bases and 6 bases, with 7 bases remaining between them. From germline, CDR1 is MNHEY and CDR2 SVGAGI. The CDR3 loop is CASSYLGAGELFF. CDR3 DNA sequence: TGTGCCAGCAGTTACCTAGGGGCCGGGGAGCTGTTTTTT.

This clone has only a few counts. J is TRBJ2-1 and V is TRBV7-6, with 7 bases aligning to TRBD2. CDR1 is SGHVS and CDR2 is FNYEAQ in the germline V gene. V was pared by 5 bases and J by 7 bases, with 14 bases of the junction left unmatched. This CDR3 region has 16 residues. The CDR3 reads CASSERLRGEGNEQFF. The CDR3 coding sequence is TGTGCCAGCAGCGAAAGGTTACGGGGGGAGGGGAATGAGCAGTTCTTC.

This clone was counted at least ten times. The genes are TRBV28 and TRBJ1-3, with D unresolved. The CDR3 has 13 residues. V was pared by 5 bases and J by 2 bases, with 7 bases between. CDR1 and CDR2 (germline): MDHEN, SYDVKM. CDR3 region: CASSPLAGNTIYF. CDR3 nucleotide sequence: TGTGCCAGCAGTCCACTGGCTGGAAACACCATATATTTT.

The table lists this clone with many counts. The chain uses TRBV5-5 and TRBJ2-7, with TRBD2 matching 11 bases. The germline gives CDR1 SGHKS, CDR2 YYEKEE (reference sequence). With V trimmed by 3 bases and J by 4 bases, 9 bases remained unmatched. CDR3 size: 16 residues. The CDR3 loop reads CASSYRLGTSGYEQYF. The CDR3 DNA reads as TGTGCCAGCAGCTACCGCCTCGGGACTAGCGGTTACGAGCAGTACTTC.

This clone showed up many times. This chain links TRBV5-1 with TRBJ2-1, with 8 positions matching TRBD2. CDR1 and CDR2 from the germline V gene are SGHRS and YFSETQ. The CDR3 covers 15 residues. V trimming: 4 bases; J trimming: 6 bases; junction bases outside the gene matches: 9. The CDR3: CASSLGTSSGNEQFF. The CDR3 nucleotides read TGCGCCAGCAGCCTAGGGACTAGTAGCGGCAATGAGCAGTTCTTC.

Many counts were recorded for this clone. The CDR3 DNA reads TGTGCCAGCAGCCCCCAGGGGGCCCACACTGAAGCTTTCTTT. Its protein is CASSPQGAHTEAFF. The chain employs TRBV7-2 and TRBJ1-1; 8 positions match TRBD1. Germline-derived CDR1 and CDR2 are SGHTA and FQGNSA. V was pared by 5 bases and J by 3 bases, with 5 bases of the junction left unmatched. The CDR3 totals 14 residues.

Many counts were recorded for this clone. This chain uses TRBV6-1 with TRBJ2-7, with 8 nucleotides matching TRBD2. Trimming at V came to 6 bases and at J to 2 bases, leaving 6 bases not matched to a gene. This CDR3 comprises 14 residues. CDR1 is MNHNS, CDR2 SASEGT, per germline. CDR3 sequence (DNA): TGTGCCAGCAGAAGGCGGGAGGTTCCCTACGAGCAGTACTTC. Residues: CASRRREVPYEQYF.

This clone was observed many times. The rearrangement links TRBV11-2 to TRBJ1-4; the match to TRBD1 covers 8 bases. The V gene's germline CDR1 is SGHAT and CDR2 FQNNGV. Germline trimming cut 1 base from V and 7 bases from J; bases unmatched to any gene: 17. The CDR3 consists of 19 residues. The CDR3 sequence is CASSLVPGKTGGSVEKLFF. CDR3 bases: TGTGCCAGCAGCTTAGTCCCAGGAAAAACAGGGGGTTCGGTTGAAAAACTGTTTTTT.

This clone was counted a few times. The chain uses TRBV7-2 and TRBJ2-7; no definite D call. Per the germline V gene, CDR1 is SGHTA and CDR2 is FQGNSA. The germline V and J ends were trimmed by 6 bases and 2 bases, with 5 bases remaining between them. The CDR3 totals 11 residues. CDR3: CASRAAYEQYF. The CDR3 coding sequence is TGTGCCAGCAGGGCCGCCTACGAGCAGTACTTC.

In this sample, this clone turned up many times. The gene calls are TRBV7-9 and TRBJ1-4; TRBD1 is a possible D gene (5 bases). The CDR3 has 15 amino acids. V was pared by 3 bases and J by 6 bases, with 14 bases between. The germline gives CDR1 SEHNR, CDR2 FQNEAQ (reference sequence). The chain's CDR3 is CASSLHGEGDEKLFF. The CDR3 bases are TGTGCCAGCAGCTTGCACGGAGAAGGGGATGAAAAACTGTTTTTT.